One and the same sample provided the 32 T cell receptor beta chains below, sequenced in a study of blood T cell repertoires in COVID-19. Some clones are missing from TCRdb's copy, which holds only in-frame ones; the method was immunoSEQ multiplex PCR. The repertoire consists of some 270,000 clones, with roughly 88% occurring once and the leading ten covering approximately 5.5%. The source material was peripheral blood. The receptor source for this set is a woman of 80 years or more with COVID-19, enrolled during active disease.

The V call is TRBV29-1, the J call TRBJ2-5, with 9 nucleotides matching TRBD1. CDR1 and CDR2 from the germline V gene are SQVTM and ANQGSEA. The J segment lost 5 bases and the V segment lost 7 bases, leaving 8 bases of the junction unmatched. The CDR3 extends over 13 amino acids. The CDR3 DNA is TGCAGCGCCTGGACAGGGGCTGGGGAGACCCAGTACTTC. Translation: CSAWTGAGETQYF.

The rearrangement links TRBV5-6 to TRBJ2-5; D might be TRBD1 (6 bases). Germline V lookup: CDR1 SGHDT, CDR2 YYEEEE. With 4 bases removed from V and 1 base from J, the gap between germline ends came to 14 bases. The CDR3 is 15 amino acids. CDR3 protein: CASSKRTVAQETQYF. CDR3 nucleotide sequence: TGTGCCAGCAGCAAGCGGACAGTGGCCCAAGAGACCCAGTACTTC.

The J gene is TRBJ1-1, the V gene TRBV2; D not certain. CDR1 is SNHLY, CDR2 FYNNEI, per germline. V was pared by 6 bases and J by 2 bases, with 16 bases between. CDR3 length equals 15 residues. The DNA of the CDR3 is TGTGCCAGCAGACCCAGAATGGGCGACAACACTGAAGCTTTCTTT. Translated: CASRPRMGDNTEAFF.

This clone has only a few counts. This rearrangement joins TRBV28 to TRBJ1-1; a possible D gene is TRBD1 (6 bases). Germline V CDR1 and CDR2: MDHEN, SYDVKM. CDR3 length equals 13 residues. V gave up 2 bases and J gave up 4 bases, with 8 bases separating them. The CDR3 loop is CASSLNRATEAFF. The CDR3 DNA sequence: TGTGCCAGCAGTTTAAACAGGGCCACTGAAGCTTTCTTT.

DNA of the CDR3: TGCGCCAGCAGCTTGGTTACGGGGATGAACACCGGGGAGCTGTTTTTT. Protein: CASSLVTGMNTGELFF. The genes are TRBV5-1 and TRBJ2-2; D might be TRBD2 (5 bases). Trimming cost V 0 bases and J 1 base, with 10 bases left between them. Germline lookup yields CDR1 SGHRS and CDR2 YFSETQ. The CDR3 is 16 residues long.

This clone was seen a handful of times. CDR3 sequence: CASMSDAGVQPQHF. The CDR3, as DNA: TGTGCCAGCATGTCAGACGCGGGAGTTCAGCCCCAGCATTTT. The genes are TRBV2 and TRBJ1-5, with unresolved D. Trimming stripped 7 bases from V and 6 bases from J, with 16 bases between. The germline gives CDR1 SNHLY, CDR2 FYNNEI. The CDR3 loop spans 14 amino acids.

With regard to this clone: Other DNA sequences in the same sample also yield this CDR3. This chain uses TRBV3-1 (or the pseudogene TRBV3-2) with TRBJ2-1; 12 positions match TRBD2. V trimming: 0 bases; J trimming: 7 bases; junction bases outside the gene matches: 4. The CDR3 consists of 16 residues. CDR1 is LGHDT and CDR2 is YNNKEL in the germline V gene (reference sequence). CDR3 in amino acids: CASSQELAGGRNEQFF. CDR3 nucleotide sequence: TGTGCCAGCAGCCAAGAGCTAGCGGGGGGGAGGAATGAGCAGTTCTTC.

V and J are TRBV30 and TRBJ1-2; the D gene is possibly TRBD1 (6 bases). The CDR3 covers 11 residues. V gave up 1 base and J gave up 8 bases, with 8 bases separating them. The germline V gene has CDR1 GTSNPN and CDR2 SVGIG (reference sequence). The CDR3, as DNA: TGTGCCTGGAGTGAGGGGGAGGGCTACACCTTC. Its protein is CAWSEGEGYTF. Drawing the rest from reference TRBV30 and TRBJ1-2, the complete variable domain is SQTIHQWPATLVQPVGSPLSLECTVEGTSNPNLYWYRQAAGRGLQLLFYSVGIGQISSEVPQNLSASRPQDRQFILSSKKLLLSDSGFYLCAWSEGEGYTFGSGTRLTVV.

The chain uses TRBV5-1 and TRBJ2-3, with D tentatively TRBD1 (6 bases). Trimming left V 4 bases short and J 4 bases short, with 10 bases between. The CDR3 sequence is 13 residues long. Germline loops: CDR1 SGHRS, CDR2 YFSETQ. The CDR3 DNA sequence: TGCGCCAGCAGCCAACAGGGCCCAGATACGCAGTATTTT. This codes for CASSQQGPDTQYF.

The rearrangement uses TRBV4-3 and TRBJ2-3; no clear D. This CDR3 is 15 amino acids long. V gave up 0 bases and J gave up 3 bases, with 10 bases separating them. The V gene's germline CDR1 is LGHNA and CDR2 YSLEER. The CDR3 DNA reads TGCGCCAGCAGCCAAGATCAGCTAGTAACAGATACGCAGTATTTT. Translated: CASSQDQLVTDTQYF.

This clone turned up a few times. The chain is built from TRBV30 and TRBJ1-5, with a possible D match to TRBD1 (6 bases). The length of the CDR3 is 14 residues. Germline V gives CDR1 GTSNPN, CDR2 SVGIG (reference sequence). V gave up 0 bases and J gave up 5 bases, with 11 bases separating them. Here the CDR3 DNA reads TGTGCCTGGAGTGTACAGGGTTTGGATCAGCCCCAGCATTTT. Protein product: CAWSVQGLDQPQHF.

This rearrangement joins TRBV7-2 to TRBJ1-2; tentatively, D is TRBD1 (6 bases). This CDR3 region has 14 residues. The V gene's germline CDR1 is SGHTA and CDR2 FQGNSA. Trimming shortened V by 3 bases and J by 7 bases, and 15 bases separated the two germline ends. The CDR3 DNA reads TGTGCCAGCAGCTTCGGAGGACAAGGGGGTGGCTACACCTTC. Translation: CASSFGGQGGGYTF.

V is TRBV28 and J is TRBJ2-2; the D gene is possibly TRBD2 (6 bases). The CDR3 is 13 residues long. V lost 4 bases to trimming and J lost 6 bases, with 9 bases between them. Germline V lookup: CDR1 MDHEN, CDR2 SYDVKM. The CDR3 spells CASSSGRSGELFF. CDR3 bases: TGTGCCAGCAGTTCGGGGAGGTCCGGGGAGCTGTTTTTT.

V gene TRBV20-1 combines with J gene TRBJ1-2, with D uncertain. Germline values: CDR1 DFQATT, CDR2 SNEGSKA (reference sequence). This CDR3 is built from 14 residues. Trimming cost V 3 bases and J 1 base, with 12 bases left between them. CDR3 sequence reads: CSASLQTYNYGYTF. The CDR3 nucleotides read TGCAGTGCTAGTCTCCAGACTTATAACTATGGCTACACCTTC.

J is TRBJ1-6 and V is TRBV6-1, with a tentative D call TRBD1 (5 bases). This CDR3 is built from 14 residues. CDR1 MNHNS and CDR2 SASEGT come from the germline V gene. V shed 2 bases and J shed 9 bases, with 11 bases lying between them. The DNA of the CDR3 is TGTGCCAGCAGTGAAATGGCAGGGTTTTCACCCCTCCACTTT. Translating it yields CASSEMAGFSPLHF.

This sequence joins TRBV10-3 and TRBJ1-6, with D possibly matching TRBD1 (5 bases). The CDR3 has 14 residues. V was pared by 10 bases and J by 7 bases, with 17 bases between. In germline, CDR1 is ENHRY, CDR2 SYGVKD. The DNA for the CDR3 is TGTGCCACGCGGGACCTTGCACCCAATTCACCCCTCCACTTT. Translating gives CATRDLAPNSPLHF.

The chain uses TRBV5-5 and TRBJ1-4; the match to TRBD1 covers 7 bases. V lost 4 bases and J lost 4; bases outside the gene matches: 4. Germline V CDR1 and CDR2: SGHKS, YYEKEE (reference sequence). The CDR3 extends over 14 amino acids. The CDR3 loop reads CASSRQGSNEKLFF. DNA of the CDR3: TGTGCCAGCAGCCGACAGGGTAGTAATGAAAAACTGTTTTTT.

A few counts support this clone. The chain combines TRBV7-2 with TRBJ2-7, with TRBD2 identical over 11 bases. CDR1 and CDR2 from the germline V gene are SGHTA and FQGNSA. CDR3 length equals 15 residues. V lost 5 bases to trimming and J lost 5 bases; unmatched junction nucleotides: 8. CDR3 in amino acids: CASSNSGGALDEQYF. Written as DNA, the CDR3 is TGTGCCAGCAGCAATAGCGGGGGGGCTTTGGACGAGCAGTACTTC.

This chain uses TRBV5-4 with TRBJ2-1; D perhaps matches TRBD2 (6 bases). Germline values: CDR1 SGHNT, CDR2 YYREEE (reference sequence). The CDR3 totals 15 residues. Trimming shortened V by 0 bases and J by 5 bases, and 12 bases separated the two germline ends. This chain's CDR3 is CASSLARGSNNEQFF. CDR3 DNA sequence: TGTGCCAGCAGCTTGGCTCGGGGGAGCAACAATGAGCAGTTCTTC.

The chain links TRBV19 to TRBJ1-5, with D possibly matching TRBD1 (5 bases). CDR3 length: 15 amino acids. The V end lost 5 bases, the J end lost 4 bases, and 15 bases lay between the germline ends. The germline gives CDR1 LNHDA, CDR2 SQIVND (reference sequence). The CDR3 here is CASSGGTHQNQPQHF. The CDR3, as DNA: TGTGCCAGTAGTGGGGGGACCCACCAGAATCAGCCCCAGCATTTT.

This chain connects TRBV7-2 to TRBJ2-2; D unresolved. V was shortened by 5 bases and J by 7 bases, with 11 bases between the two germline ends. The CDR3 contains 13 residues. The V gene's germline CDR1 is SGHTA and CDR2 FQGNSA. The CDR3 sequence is CASSLLICGELFF. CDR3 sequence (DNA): TGTGCCAGCAGCCTACTTATTTGCGGGGAGCTGTTTTTT.

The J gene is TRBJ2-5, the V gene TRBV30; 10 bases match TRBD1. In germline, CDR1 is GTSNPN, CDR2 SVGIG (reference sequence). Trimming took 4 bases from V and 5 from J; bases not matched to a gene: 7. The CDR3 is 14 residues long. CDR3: CAWMTGGRGETQYF. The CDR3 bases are TGTGCCTGGATGACAGGGGGCCGGGGCGAGACCCAGTACTTC.

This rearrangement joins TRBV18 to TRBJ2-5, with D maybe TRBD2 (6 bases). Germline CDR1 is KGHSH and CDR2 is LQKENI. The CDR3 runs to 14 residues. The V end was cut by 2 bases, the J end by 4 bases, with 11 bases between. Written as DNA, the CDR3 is TGTGCCAGCTCACCAGCGGGGCCCGTAGAGACCCAGTACTTC. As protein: CASSPAGPVETQYF.

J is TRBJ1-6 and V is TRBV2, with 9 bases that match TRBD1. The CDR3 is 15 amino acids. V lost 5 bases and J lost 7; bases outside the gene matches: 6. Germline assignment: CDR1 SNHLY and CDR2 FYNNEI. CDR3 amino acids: CASSPRQGGNSPLHF. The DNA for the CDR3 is TGTGCCAGCAGTCCCAGACAGGGGGGAAATTCACCCCTCCACTTT.

CDR3: CASSRGGRGDEKLFF. The CDR3 DNA follows: TGTGCCAGCAGCCGCGGGGGGAGGGGCGACGAAAAACTGTTTTTT. The chain carries TRBV5-8 and TRBJ1-4; D may be TRBD1 (5 bases). CDR3 length: 15 amino acids. Trimming stripped 4 bases from V and 8 bases from J, with 18 bases between. CDR1 is SGHTS and CDR2 is YDEGEE in the germline V gene.

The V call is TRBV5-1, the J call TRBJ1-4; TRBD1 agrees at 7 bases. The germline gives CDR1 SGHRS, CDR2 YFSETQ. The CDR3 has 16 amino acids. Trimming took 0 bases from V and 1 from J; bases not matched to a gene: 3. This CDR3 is CASSLEGQQTNEKLFF. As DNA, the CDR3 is TGCGCCAGCAGCTTGGAGGGACAGCAAACTAATGAAAAACTGTTTTTT.

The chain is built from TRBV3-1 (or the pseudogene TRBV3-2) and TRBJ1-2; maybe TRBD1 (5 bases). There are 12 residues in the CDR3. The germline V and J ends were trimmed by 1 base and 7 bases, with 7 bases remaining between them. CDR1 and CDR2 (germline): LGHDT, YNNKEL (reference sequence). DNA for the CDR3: TGTGCCAGCAGCCAAGTACAGGCTGGCTACACCTTC. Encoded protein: CASSQVQAGYTF.

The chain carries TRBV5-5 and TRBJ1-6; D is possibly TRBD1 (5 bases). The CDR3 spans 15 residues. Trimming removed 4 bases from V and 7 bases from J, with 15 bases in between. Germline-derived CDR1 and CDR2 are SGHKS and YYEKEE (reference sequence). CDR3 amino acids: CASSVKAGRNSPLHF. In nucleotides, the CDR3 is TGTGCCAGCAGCGTTAAGGCAGGGAGGAATTCACCCCTCCACTTT.

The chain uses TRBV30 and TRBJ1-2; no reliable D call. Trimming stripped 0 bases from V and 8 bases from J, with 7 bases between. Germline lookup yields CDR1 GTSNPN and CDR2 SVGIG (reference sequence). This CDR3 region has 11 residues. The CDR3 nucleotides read TGTGCCTGGAGTGTACTCGTAGGCTACACCTTC. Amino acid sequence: CAWSVLVGYTF.

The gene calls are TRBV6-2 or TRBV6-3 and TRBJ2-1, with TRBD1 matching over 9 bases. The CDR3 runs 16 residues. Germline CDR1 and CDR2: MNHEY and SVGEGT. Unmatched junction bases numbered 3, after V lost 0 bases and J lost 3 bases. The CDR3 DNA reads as TGTGCCAGCAGTTACTCTGGGACAGGGAACTACAATGAGCAGTTCTTC. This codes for CASSYSGTGNYNEQFF.

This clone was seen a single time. This CDR3 reads CASSALGQAMTGELFF. CDR3 sequence (DNA): TGTGCCAGCAGCGCCCTGGGACAGGCGATGACCGGGGAGCTGTTTTTT. This sequence joins TRBV9 and TRBJ2-2, with TRBD1 identical over 8 bases. Per the germline V gene, CDR1 is SGDLS and CDR2 is YYNGEE. This CDR3 spans 16 amino acids. V shed 3 bases and J 5 bases; nucleotides not matched to a gene: 9.

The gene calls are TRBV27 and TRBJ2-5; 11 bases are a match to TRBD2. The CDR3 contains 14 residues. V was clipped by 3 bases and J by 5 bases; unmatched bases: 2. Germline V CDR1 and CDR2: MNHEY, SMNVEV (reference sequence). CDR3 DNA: TGTGCCAGCAGTTTTACTAGCGGGGGCGAGACCCAGTACTTC. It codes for CASSFTSGGETQYF.